This paragraph covers one TCR beta chain sequence. As originally analysed: Reference gene primers were amplified, and this amplification served to estimate nucleated cell counts. TCRdb's copy holds only in-frame clones and misses some; the assay was immunoSEQ multiplex PCR. V, J and clone size were drawn from that table, and D and trimming were deduced from the DNA. The data contain 50,000 to 60,000 clones, almost 90% of them singletons. This specimen comes from a study of blood T cell repertoires in COVID-19. Study overall: Samples came from the United States, Italy and Spain, spanning acute and convalescent COVID-19. The analysed material was cDNA or gDNA that came from T cells, B-cell-depleted T cells, or PBMCs.

From germline, CDR1 is LNHDA and CDR2 SQIVND (reference sequence). The CDR3 extends over 15 amino acids. V lost 5 bases, J lost 5 bases, and 4 bases stayed unmatched. Sequencing was performed on peripheral blood. The TCR was taken from a man between 60 and 70 years old with active COVID-19. The chain has TRBV19 and TRBJ2-3; the match to TRBD2 covers 13 bases. This CDR3 reads CASSQLAGGEDTQYF. The CDR3 DNA reads as TGTGCCAGTAGTCAACTAGCGGGAGGGGAAGATACGCAGTATTTT. Using reference TRBV19 and TRBJ2-3 for the parts outside the CDR3, the full variable domain is DGGITQSPKYLFRKEGQNVTLSCEQNLNHDAMYWYRQDPGQGLRLIYYSQIVNDFQKGDIAEGYSVSREKKESFPLTVTSAQKNPTAFYLCASSQLAGGEDTQYFGPGTRLTVL.